This T cell receptor (beta chain) emerged from a study of shared clonotypes between healthy human individuals. The naive CD8 fraction comprised CD45RO-negative cells positively selected for CCR7 and excluded terminally differentiated effector memory CD45RA+ cells. Study donors comprised healthy, HIV-negative adults devoid of recent acute infection or vaccination. Sequencing used immunoSEQ multiplex PCR; TCRdb keeps in-frame clones, though not all of them. Of some 2,000,000 clones in the sample, roughly 95% are singletons; the top ten hold 0.9% to 1.3%. This CDR3 has 12 amino acids. CDR1 is MNHNY and CDR2 is SVGAGI in the germline V gene (reference sequence). Trimming left V 8 bases short and J 7 bases short, with 12 bases between.

The chain combines TRBV6-6 with TRBJ2-1; a weak D match, TRBD2 (7 bases). The sequenced sample was naive CD8+ T cells sorted from blood. This clonotype was sampled from a man between 18 and 29 years old in good health. This CDR3 is CASGGAGNEQFF. The CDR3 DNA reads as TGTGCCAGCGGGGGGGCCGGGAATGAGCAGTTCTTC.